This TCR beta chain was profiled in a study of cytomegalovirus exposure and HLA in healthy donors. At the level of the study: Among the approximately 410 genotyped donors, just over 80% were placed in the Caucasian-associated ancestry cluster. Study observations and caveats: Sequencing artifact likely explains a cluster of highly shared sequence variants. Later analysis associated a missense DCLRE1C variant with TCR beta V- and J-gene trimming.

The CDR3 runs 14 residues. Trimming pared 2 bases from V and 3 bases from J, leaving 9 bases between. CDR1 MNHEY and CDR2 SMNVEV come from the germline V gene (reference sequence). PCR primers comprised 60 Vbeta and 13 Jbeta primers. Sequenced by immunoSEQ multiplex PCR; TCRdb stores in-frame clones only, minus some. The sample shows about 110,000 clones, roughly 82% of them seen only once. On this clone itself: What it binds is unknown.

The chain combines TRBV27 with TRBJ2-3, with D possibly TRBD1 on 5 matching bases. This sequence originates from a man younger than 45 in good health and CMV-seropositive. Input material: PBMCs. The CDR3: CASSLSRVTDTQYF. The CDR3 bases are TGTGCCAGCAGTTTAAGCAGGGTTACAGATACGCAGTATTTT.